The 19 T cell receptor beta chains presented below share a single source sample, sequenced in a study of Graves' ophthalmopathy and Graves' hyperthyroidism. Scientists amplified the TCR beta CDR3 regions from RNA transcripts. First-round RT-PCR with HTBI primers preceded a second-round multiplex PCR. One entry per CDR3 protein, called by TCRdb with MiXCR from the multiplex PCR reads. The sample carries around 520,000 distinct CDR3 sequences, roughly 40% recorded once. Material: peripheral blood or thyroid tissue (not recorded which). Source of these receptors: an adult man with Graves' hyperthyroidism.

This clonotype has ten or more counts. J is TRBJ2-6 and V is TRBV7-3, with 9 bases fitting TRBD1. The CDR3 is 17 residues long. Germline loops: CDR1 SGHTA, CDR2 FQGTGA. J was trimmed by 0 bases and V by 4 bases; bases with no gene match: 4. CDR3 bases: TGTGCCAGCAGCTCCCCGGGACAGGGCTCTGGGGCCAACGTCCTGACTTTC. Protein product: CASSSPGQGSGANVLTF.

This clonotype has more than one count but fewer than ten. The genes are TRBV28 and TRBJ1-1; no clear D. CDR3 length: 13 amino acids. Per germline, CDR1 MDHEN and CDR2 SYDVKM. V was pared by 6 bases and J by 1 base, with 9 bases between. The CDR3: CASRLITNTEAFF. In DNA, the CDR3 is TGTGCCAGCAGGCTGATCACGAACACTGAAGCTTTCTTT.

This clonotype occurred once. The chain links TRBV25-1 to TRBJ1-1; the D is unclear. Trimming took 5 bases from V and 1 from J, leaving 14 bases between them. Germline V gives CDR1 MGHDK, CDR2 SYGVNS. The CDR3 covers 15 residues. The DNA for the CDR3 is TGTGCCAGCAGTTTCCAGCTACCCCGGAACACTGAAGCTTTCTTT. This codes for CASSFQLPRNTEAFF.

About this clonotype: This clone may be a read error of a much larger clone one base away. The chain carries TRBV5-1 and TRBJ2-7, with 12 bases matching TRBD2. Trimming removed 6 bases from V and 6 bases from J; junction bases left unmatched: 7. This CDR3 is 14 amino acids long. The germline gives CDR1 SGHRS, CDR2 YFSETQ. The CDR3 loop is CASNSTSGRREQYF. The CDR3 region has the DNA TGCGCCAGCAACTCCACTAGCGGGAGGCGCGAGCAGTACTTC.

A few counts support this clonotype. This chain connects TRBV28 to TRBJ1-1; 7 bases align to TRBD1. The germline V gene has CDR1 MDHEN and CDR2 SYDVKM. V shed 6 bases and J 5 bases; nucleotides not matched to a gene: 9. CDR3 length equals 14 residues. DNA for the CDR3: TGTGCCAGCAGGCATCGGGACAGTGTAACTGAAGCTTTCTTT. Translated, it gives CASRHRDSVTEAFF. The full variable domain, completed using reference TRBV28 and TRBJ1-1, is DVKVTQSSRYLVKRTGEKVFLECVQDMDHENMFWYRQDPGLGLRLIYFSYDVKMKEKGDIPEGYSVSREKKERFSLILESASTNQTSMYLCASRHRDSVTEAFFGQGTRLTVV.

This clonotype appeared once. Relative to the germline gene, one junction end is altered; a read error may explain this. The gene calls are TRBV10-3 and TRBJ1-1, with D unresolved. The CDR3 covers 14 residues. The V gene's germline CDR1 is ENHRY and CDR2 SYGVKD. The CDR3 region has the DNA TGTGCCAGCAGTGACGGGATGGGAAGAACGGAAGCTTTCTTT. Its protein is CASSDGMGRTEAFF.

This clonotype was seen only a few times. The V call is TRBV7-9, the J call TRBJ2-3, with unresolved D. Per the germline V gene, CDR1 is SEHNR and CDR2 is FQNEAQ (reference sequence). There are 15 residues in the CDR3. The germline V and J ends were trimmed by 5 bases and 6 bases, with 18 bases remaining between them. As DNA, the CDR3 is TGTGCCAGCAGCCAAGATTGGGCCCAGAGGGATACGCAGTATTTT. This encodes CASSQDWAQRDTQYF.

Notes on this clonotype: This may stem from a read error, because a much larger clone lies one nucleotide away. The J gene is TRBJ2-7, the V gene TRBV7-9; 9 positions match TRBD1. The CDR3 is made up of 14 amino acids. CDR1 and CDR2 (germline): SEHNR, FQNEAQ (reference sequence). V lost 3 bases, J lost 5 bases, and 5 bases stayed unmatched. The chain's CDR3 is CASSFRDREHEQYF. CDR3 bases: TGTGCCAGCAGCTTCCGGGACAGGGAGCACGAGCAGTACTTC.

A word on this clonotype: As the CDR3 is not closed by the conserved phenylalanine or tryptophan, this likely results from a read error. DNA for the CDR3: TGTGCCAGCAGTTCTACGGGACAGGGTAATGAAAAACTGTTTCTT. Translation: CASSSTGQGNEKLFL. J is TRBJ1-4 and V is TRBV10-3, with TRBD1 matching 9 bases. In germline, CDR1 is ENHRY, CDR2 SYGVKD. This CDR3 is built from 15 residues.

The gene calls are TRBV4-1 and TRBJ2-7; no clear D gene. Trimming took 0 bases from V and 1 from J, leaving 19 bases between them. The CDR3 is 18 residues long. Per germline, CDR1 MGHRA and CDR2 YSYEKL. In DNA form, the CDR3 reads TGCGCCAGCAGCCAAGACGCTTCTACGGCAGAGTTATCCTACGAGCAGTACTTC. Amino acids: CASSQDASTAELSYEQYF.

The chain combines TRBV12-3 or TRBV12-4 with TRBJ1-5, with D tentatively TRBD1 (5 bases). V lost 3 bases and J lost 2, with 11 bases in between. The CDR3 totals 15 residues. CDR3 bases: TGTGCCAGCAGTTTCGGGGCTCTGGGCAATCAGCCCCAGCATTTT. Translated, it gives CASSFGALGNQPQHF.

This clonotype was recorded many times. The chain uses TRBV2 and TRBJ2-5, with TRBD1 matching 10 bases. Germline trimming cut 8 bases from V and 4 bases from J; bases unmatched to any gene: 7. The germline V gene encodes CDR1 SNHLY and CDR2 FYNNEI. The CDR3 contains 14 residues. The chain's CDR3 is CASDRGPRLETQYF. The CDR3 region has the DNA TGTGCCAGCGACAGGGGGCCTAGGTTAGAGACCCAGTACTTC.

This clonotype was recorded at least ten times. CDR3 sequence (DNA): TGTGCCAGCAGGGGGCAGACAGCCTCCTACGAGCAGTACTTC. Its translation: CASRGQTASYEQYF. The chain employs TRBV12-3 or TRBV12-4 and TRBJ2-7; possibly TRBD1 for D (5 bases). V gave up 6 bases and J gave up 0 bases, with 12 bases separating them. The CDR3 is 14 amino acids.

The chain recombines TRBV2 with TRBJ2-3, with 8 nucleotides matching TRBD2. Looked up from germline, CDR1 is SNHLY and CDR2 is FYNNEI. This CDR3 comprises 14 residues. The V segment lost 7 bases and the J segment 7 bases; nucleotides outside the gene matches: 10. Written as DNA, the CDR3 is TGTGCCAGCACGGGCGTCCCGGGAGGGAATACGCAGTATTTT. Its translation is CASTGVPGGNTQYF.

CDR3 in DNA: TGTGCCACCAGTGATTTGACGGGAGAAGCGCATACGCAGTATTTT. This translates into CATSDLTGEAHTQYF. The chain has TRBV24-1 and TRBJ2-3; tentatively, D is TRBD2 (6 bases). V shed 0 bases and J shed 7 bases, with 13 bases lying between them. Germline V CDR1 and CDR2: KGHDR, SFDVKD. The CDR3 runs to 15 residues.

This clonotype was counted many times. A junction end diverges from the germline sequence, so it may reflect a read error. This chain uses TRBV5-8 with TRBJ2-7; D call uncertain. Per the germline V gene, CDR1 is SGHTS and CDR2 is YDEGEE. The CDR3 has 14 amino acids. CDR3 DNA sequence: TGTGCCAGCAGATTGGCCCTTGGATCCTACGAGCAGTACTTC. The encoded protein is CASRLALGSYEQYF.

This clonotype appeared once. The junction departs from the called germline gene at one end, perhaps through a read error. This sequence joins TRBV19 and TRBJ1-2, with no clear D. This CDR3 is 8 amino acids long. Per germline, CDR1 LNHDA and CDR2 SQIVND (reference sequence). The CDR3 sequence: CASSLHNF. The CDR3 DNA reads as TGTGCCAGTAGTCTCCACAACTTC.

This clonotype has ten or more counts. The chain links TRBV29-1 to TRBJ1-2; 7 bases match TRBD1. J lost 5 bases, V lost 8 bases, and 8 bases had no gene match. The CDR3 totals 12 residues. The germline gives CDR1 SQVTM, CDR2 ANQGSEA. The CDR3 protein is CSYHAGGYGYTF. Written as DNA, the CDR3 is TGCAGCTACCATGCAGGGGGGTATGGCTACACCTTC.

This clonotype came up many times. V usage is TRBV10-3 and J usage is TRBJ1-6; 7 bases are a match to TRBD1. V was pared by 10 bases and J by 7 bases, with 7 bases of the junction left unmatched. The CDR3 has 13 residues. CDR1 ENHRY and CDR2 SYGVKD come from the germline V gene. Here the CDR3 DNA reads TGTGCCACCAAAGGGACAGTGAATTCACCCCTCCACTTT. Protein: CATKGTVNSPLHF.